A selection of T cell receptor beta chains follows, all from one sample in a study of shared clonotypes between healthy human individuals. Repertoires were generated with immunoSEQ multiplex PCR, while TCRdb's copy carries only in-frame clones and drops some. Here the sample spans about 480,000 clones, 60% to 80% being singletons. The sample comprised PBMCs. Every receptor here comes from a woman in her thirties or forties in good health. Some clones in this sample may be carry-over from other donors' samples. Both conserved end residues are part of each CDR3. A D gene is named only where the DNA matches it firmly. Rows give clone size only sometimes, using once, few, many, or a class for an expanded clone.

CDR3aa: CASSLGTGVVLLHF; CDR3nt: TGCGCCAGCAGCTTGGGGACAGGTGTAGTACTCCTCCACTTT; j_gene: TRBJ1-6; d_gene: TRBD1; abundance: -; v_gene: TRBV5-1
CDR3aa: CASRQQTGNNQPQHF; CDR3nt: TGTGCCAGCAGGCAACAGACAGGGAACAATCAGCCCCAGCATTTT; j_gene: TRBJ1-5; d_gene: TRBD1; abundance: few; v_gene: TRBV28
CDR3aa: CAISSSGVGAGELFF; CDR3nt: TGTGCCATCAGTAGTTCGGGAGTGGGTGCCGGGGAGCTGTTTTTT; j_gene: TRBJ2-2; d_gene: -; abundance: -; v_gene: TRBV10-3
CDR3aa: CASRPGTSNEKLFF; CDR3nt: TGTGCCAGCAGACCCGGGACATCGAATGAAAAACTGTTTTTT; j_gene: TRBJ1-4; d_gene: -; abundance: once; v_gene: TRBV11-3
CDR3aa: CASSLALGTAQPQHF; CDR3nt: TGTGCCAGCAGCTTAGCGCTCGGGACAGCTCAGCCCCAGCATTTT; j_gene: TRBJ1-5; d_gene: TRBD1; abundance: many; v_gene: TRBV7-2
CDR3aa: CASSETGSRSTDTQYF; CDR3nt: TGTGCCAGCAGCGAGACAGGGTCCAGAAGCACAGATACGCAGTATTTT; j_gene: TRBJ2-3; d_gene: TRBD1; abundance: once; v_gene: TRBV4-2
CDR3aa: CASSSVAGGYNEQFF; CDR3nt: TGTGCCAGCAGTTCCGTAGCGGGAGGGTACAATGAGCAGTTCTTC; j_gene: TRBJ2-1; d_gene: TRBD2; abundance: once; v_gene: TRBV27
CDR3aa: CASSKGLAGGPNTGELFF; CDR3nt: TGCGCCAGCAGCAAGGGACTAGCGGGAGGGCCTAACACCGGGGAGCTGTTTTTT; j_gene: TRBJ2-2; d_gene: TRBD2; abundance: -; v_gene: TRBV5-1
CDR3aa: CASKEGAAGNEQFF; CDR3nt: TGCGCCAGCAAGGAGGGTGCGGCGGGCAATGAGCAGTTCTTC; j_gene: TRBJ2-1; d_gene: -; abundance: -; v_gene: TRBV5-1
CDR3aa: CASSDSRNTEAFF; CDR3nt: TGTGCCAGCAGTGACAGCCGTAACACTGAAGCTTTCTTT; j_gene: TRBJ1-1; d_gene: -; abundance: -; v_gene: TRBV6-1
CDR3aa: CARSPQQGKAETNQPQHF; CDR3nt: TGTGCCAGAAGCCCCCAACAGGGGAAAGCGGAGACAAATCAGCCCCAGCATTTT; j_gene: TRBJ1-5; d_gene: TRBD1; abundance: -; v_gene: TRBV5-3
CDR3aa: CASSQEREGTGVWNTIYF; CDR3nt: TGCGCCAGCAGCCAAGAAAGGGAGGGGACAGGGGTTTGGAACACCATATATTTT; j_gene: TRBJ1-3; d_gene: TRBD1; abundance: -; v_gene: TRBV4-1
CDR3aa: CASSPPAGGRQQYF; CDR3nt: TGTGCCAGCAGTCCCCCGGCGGGAGGGCGGCAGCAGTACTTC; j_gene: TRBJ2-7; d_gene: TRBD2; abundance: -; v_gene: TRBV6-5
CDR3aa: CASSPLVVRAPNQPQHF; CDR3nt: TGTGCCAGCTCACCGTTAGTAGTCAGGGCACCTAATCAGCCCCAGCATTTT; j_gene: TRBJ1-5; d_gene: -; abundance: -; v_gene: TRBV18
CDR3aa: CASSSRGRAGAWNEQYF; CDR3nt: TGTGCCAGCAGCTCCCGGGGGCGAGCGGGGGCTTGGAACGAGCAGTACTTC; j_gene: TRBJ2-7; d_gene: TRBD2; abundance: -; v_gene: TRBV7-8
CDR3aa: CASSEGVYPGELFF; CDR3nt: TGCGCCAGCAGTGAAGGGGTCTACCCCGGGGAGCTGTTTTTT; j_gene: TRBJ2-2; d_gene: -; abundance: once; v_gene: TRBV10-2
CDR3aa: CASTSGRGHNEQFF; CDR3nt: TGTGCCAGTACTAGCGGGAGGGGCCACAATGAGCAGTTCTTC; j_gene: TRBJ2-1; d_gene: TRBD2; abundance: many; v_gene: TRBV11-1
CDR3aa: CASSKNLGRVAEAFF; CDR3nt: TGTGCCAGTAGTAAGAACCTCGGCAGAGTCGCTGAAGCTTTCTTT; j_gene: TRBJ1-1; d_gene: -; abundance: -; v_gene: TRBV19
CDR3aa: CASSLSGRWDNEQFF; CDR3nt: TGTGCCAGCAGCTTAAGCGGGAGGTGGGACAATGAGCAGTTCTTC; j_gene: TRBJ2-1; d_gene: TRBD2; abundance: -; v_gene: TRBV7-2
CDR3aa: CASSVNPTSGGYEQYF; CDR3nt: TGTGCCAGCAGCGTAAACCCGACTAGCGGGGGCTACGAGCAGTACTTC; j_gene: TRBJ2-7; d_gene: TRBD2; abundance: -; v_gene: TRBV9
CDR3aa: CAWSMGKGYTF; CDR3nt: TGCGCCTGGAGTATGGGGAAGGGCTACACCTTC; j_gene: TRBJ1-2; d_gene: -; abundance: -; v_gene: TRBV30
CDR3aa: CASSYSADTQYF; CDR3nt: TGTGCCAGCAGCTATAGCGCAGATACGCAGTATTTT; j_gene: TRBJ2-3; d_gene: -; abundance: many; v_gene: TRBV7-2
CDR3aa: CASSRGLAGETQYF; CDR3nt: TGCGCCAGCAGCAGGGGACTAGCTGGGGAGACCCAGTACTTC; j_gene: TRBJ2-5; d_gene: TRBD2; abundance: -; v_gene: TRBV5-1
CDR3aa: CASSLSGPSGAEQYF; CDR3nt: TGTGCCAGCAGTTTATCGGGTCCTAGCGGCGCCGAGCAGTACTTC; j_gene: TRBJ2-7; d_gene: TRBD2; abundance: -; v_gene: TRBV6-1
CDR3aa: CSTGPQETQYF; CDR3nt: TGCAGTACTGGGCCGCAAGAGACCCAGTACTTC; j_gene: TRBJ2-5; d_gene: -; abundance: -; v_gene: TRBV20-1
CDR3aa: CASSRDSGNTIYF; CDR3nt: TGTGCCAGCAGTAGGGACAGTGGAAACACCATATATTTT; j_gene: TRBJ1-3; d_gene: TRBD1; abundance: once; v_gene: TRBV6-5
CDR3aa: CASSFGTGRTYEQYF; CDR3nt: TGTGCCAGCAGTTTCGGGACAGGGAGAACCTACGAGCAGTACTTC; j_gene: TRBJ2-7; d_gene: TRBD1; abundance: once; v_gene: TRBV27
CDR3aa: CASSGGTGRNTEAFF; CDR3nt: TGTGCCAGCAGTGGAGGGACAGGGAGGAACACTGAAGCTTTCTTT; j_gene: TRBJ1-1; d_gene: TRBD1; abundance: -; v_gene: TRBV2
CDR3aa: CSVLGTGVGEQYF; CDR3nt: TGCAGCGTTCTCGGGACAGGGGTGGGCGAGCAGTACTTC; j_gene: TRBJ2-7; d_gene: TRBD1; abundance: -; v_gene: TRBV29-1
CDR3aa: CAAAGREGYEQYF; CDR3nt: TGTGCCGCGGCGGGCAGGGAGGGCTACGAGCAGTACTTC; j_gene: TRBJ2-7; d_gene: TRBD2; abundance: -; v_gene: TRBV19
CDR3aa: CSGRAGANTGELFF; CDR3nt: TGCAGCGGGAGGGCGGGCGCGAACACCGGGGAGCTGTTTTTT; j_gene: TRBJ2-2; d_gene: -; abundance: -; v_gene: TRBV29-1
CDR3aa: CASRGDRMNTIYF; CDR3nt: TGTGCCAGCAGAGGGGACAGGATGAACACCATATATTTT; j_gene: TRBJ1-3; d_gene: TRBD1; abundance: -; v_gene: TRBV25-1
CDR3aa: CASSPAAGGGTDTQYF; CDR3nt: TGTGCCAGCTCACCGGCGGCAGGGGGTGGCACAGATACGCAGTATTTT; j_gene: TRBJ2-3; d_gene: TRBD1; abundance: -; v_gene: TRBV18
CDR3aa: CASSPRTISNTGELFF; CDR3nt: TGTGCCAGCAGCCCCCGGACTATATCGAACACCGGGGAGCTGTTTTTT; j_gene: TRBJ2-2; d_gene: -; abundance: -; v_gene: TRBV14
CDR3aa: CASSLNPGVGGGYTF; CDR3nt: TGTGCCAGCAGCCTTAATCCCGGTGTGGGAGGTGGCTACACCTTC; j_gene: TRBJ1-2; d_gene: -; abundance: -; v_gene: TRBV28
CDR3aa: CASRGAGSFNEQFF; CDR3nt: TGTGCCAGCAGAGGGGCGGGATCATTCAATGAGCAGTTCTTC; j_gene: TRBJ2-1; d_gene: -; abundance: -; v_gene: TRBV11-2
CDR3aa: CASSLESTGELFF; CDR3nt: TGTGCCAGCAGTTTAGAGAGCACCGGGGAGCTGTTTTTT; j_gene: TRBJ2-2; d_gene: -; abundance: few; v_gene: TRBV28
CDR3aa: CASSLVVDRPSYEQYF; CDR3nt: TGTGCCAGCAGCTTAGTGGTCGACAGACCCTCCTACGAGCAGTACTTC; j_gene: TRBJ2-7; d_gene: -; abundance: -; v_gene: TRBV7-2
CDR3aa: CASIGTTNEQFF; CDR3nt: TGTGCCAGCATCGGGACTACCAATGAGCAGTTCTTC; j_gene: TRBJ2-1; d_gene: TRBD2; abundance: -; v_gene: TRBV28
CDR3aa: CSARDIDTQYF; CDR3nt: TGCAGTGCTAGAGATATAGATACGCAGTATTTT; j_gene: TRBJ2-3; d_gene: -; abundance: -; v_gene: TRBV20-1
CDR3aa: CASSPPSRASYEQYF; CDR3nt: TGTGCCAGCTCTCCGCCTTCGCGGGCCTCCTACGAGCAGTACTTC; j_gene: TRBJ2-7; d_gene: -; abundance: -; v_gene: TRBV18
CDR3aa: CASSPPYRGTGELFF; CDR3nt: TGTGCCAGCAGCCCTCCCTACCGGGGCACCGGGGAGCTGTTTTTT; j_gene: TRBJ2-2; d_gene: -; abundance: -; v_gene: TRBV4-2
CDR3aa: CASSVAPLGEQYF; CDR3nt: TGTGCCAGCAGCGTAGCCCCTCTCGGAGAGCAGTACTTC; j_gene: TRBJ2-7; d_gene: -; abundance: -; v_gene: TRBV9
CDR3aa: CASSPIQKETQYF; CDR3nt: TGTGCCAGCTCACCAATACAGAAAGAGACCCAGTACTTC; j_gene: TRBJ2-5; d_gene: -; abundance: few; v_gene: TRBV18
CDR3aa: CASSLLAGVETQYF; CDR3nt: TGTGCCAGCAGTTTACTAGCGGGAGTAGAGACCCAGTACTTC; j_gene: TRBJ2-5; d_gene: TRBD2; abundance: -; v_gene: TRBV27
CDR3aa: CASSQRQGGGNEQFF; CDR3nt: TGTGCCAGCAGCCAGCGACAGGGTGGGGGCAATGAGCAGTTCTTC; j_gene: TRBJ2-1; d_gene: TRBD1; abundance: -; v_gene: TRBV7-9
CDR3aa: CASSARDRAYEQYF; CDR3nt: TGTGCCAGCAGCGCCCGGGACAGAGCCTACGAGCAGTACTTC; j_gene: TRBJ2-7; d_gene: TRBD1; abundance: -; v_gene: TRBV11-2
CDR3aa: CASSSWREGPGEQYF; CDR3nt: TGTGCCAGCAGCTCTTGGCGGGAGGGCCCCGGCGAGCAGTACTTC; j_gene: TRBJ2-7; d_gene: TRBD2; abundance: -; v_gene: TRBV7-6
CDR3aa: CASSPTGTSNEQFF; CDR3nt: TGTGCCAGCTCACCAACCGGGACTAGTAATGAGCAGTTCTTC; j_gene: TRBJ2-1; d_gene: TRBD2; abundance: once; v_gene: TRBV18
CDR3aa: CASSENRLAGGDTQYF; CDR3nt: TGCGCCAGCAGCGAGAATAGGCTAGCGGGAGGAGATACGCAGTATTTT; j_gene: TRBJ2-3; d_gene: TRBD2; abundance: -; v_gene: TRBV4-3
CDR3aa: CAWRAGTAVRRELFF; CDR3nt: TGTGCCTGGAGAGCCGGAACGGCAGTCCGAAGAGAACTGTTTTTT; j_gene: TRBJ1-4; d_gene: -; abundance: -; v_gene: TRBV30
CDR3aa: CASSLLSVGAGSYEQYF; CDR3nt: TGTGCCAGCAGCTTATTGTCGGTCGGAGCGGGCTCCTACGAGCAGTACTTC; j_gene: TRBJ2-7; d_gene: -; abundance: -; v_gene: TRBV11-2
CDR3aa: CASSDSWRGGFF; CDR3nt: TGTGCCAGCAGTGACAGTTGGAGGGGAGGGTTTTTT; j_gene: TRBJ1-4; d_gene: -; abundance: -; v_gene: TRBV6-1
CDR3aa: CASSQEVAGPLTGELFF; CDR3nt: TGCGCCAGCAGCCAAGAAGTGGCGGGACCCTTAACCGGGGAGCTGTTTTTT; j_gene: TRBJ2-2; d_gene: -; abundance: few; v_gene: TRBV4-3
CDR3aa: CASSNQQGNQPQHF; CDR3nt: TGTGCCAGCAGCAATCAACAGGGAAATCAGCCCCAGCATTTT; j_gene: TRBJ1-5; d_gene: -; abundance: -; v_gene: TRBV21-1